This T cell receptor beta chain was recovered during a study of T-cell reconstitution after alpha-beta-depleted transplantation in children. Germline V lookup: CDR1 ENHRY, CDR2 SYGVKD. V shed 6 bases and J shed 4 bases, with 7 bases lying between them. This CDR3 has 12 amino acids. This clonotype was recorded at least ten times. A TCRbeta library incorporating unique molecular identifiers was prepared. TCRdb redid the calling of the PCR reads with MiXCR, one entry per CDR3 protein. The data hold nearly 400,000 distinct CDR3 sequences, with about 20% observed a single time. Sequences were derived from PBMCs from the stem cell graft donor, sampled from the stem cell graft. The clonotype was recovered from a human donor who donated a stem cell graft to a child with acute myeloid leukemia. This chain connects TRBV10-3 to TRBJ1-5; D uncertain. The CDR3 DNA reads as TGTGCCATCAGCCACGTGAATCAGCCCCAGCATTTT. Amino acid sequence: CAISHVNQPQHF.